Below are 22 T cell receptor beta chains sequenced from a single sample in a study of blood T cell repertoires in COVID-19. Produced via immunoSEQ multiplex PCR; TCRdb's table is partial and in-frame only. The sample includes 55,000 to 70,000 clones, more than 85% of them seen just once. The sequenced material came from peripheral blood. The receptors come from a man aged 55 to 70 with acute or convalescent COVID-19.

The chain is built from TRBV14 and TRBJ1-1; TRBD1 might be the D (6 bases). Trimming pared 3 bases from V and 4 bases from J, leaving 12 bases between. In germline, CDR1 is SGHDN, CDR2 FVKESK. The CDR3 is made up of 14 amino acids. The CDR3 reads CASSQLQGSTEAFF. Written as DNA, the CDR3 is TGTGCCAGCAGCCAGTTACAGGGATCCACTGAAGCTTTCTTT.

This chain links TRBV5-4 with TRBJ2-7; weak D call: TRBD2 (6 bases). Deletions cut 1 base from V and 1 base from J, with 12 bases between. Germline V gene sequence: CDR1 SGHNT, CDR2 YYREEE (reference sequence). The CDR3 runs 15 residues. The CDR3 DNA reads TGTGCCAGCAGCTTGAAGGCGGGATCTTCCTACGAGCAGTACTTC. The encoded protein is CASSLKAGSSYEQYF. The full variable domain, rest sourced from reference TRBV5-4 and TRBJ2-7, is ETGVTQSPTHLIKTRGQQVTLRCSSQSGHNTVSWYQQALGQGPQFIFQYYREEENGRGNFPPRFSGLQFPNYSSELNVNALELDDSALYLCASSLKAGSSYEQYFGPGTRLTVT.

The chain couples TRBV6-5 to TRBJ2-1; D is possibly TRBD2 (6 bases). This CDR3 has 14 amino acids. Germline V lookup: CDR1 MNHEY, CDR2 SVGAGI. V was pared by 9 bases and J by 6 bases, with 18 bases between. The CDR3 region is CASPGTFTSNEQFF. In nucleotides, the CDR3 is TGTGCCAGTCCCGGGACTTTCACTTCCAATGAGCAGTTCTTC.

CDR3 nucleotides: TGTGCCAGTAGTATTAGAGCGGGGGACCTCTACGAGCAGTACTTC. Translation: CASSIRAGDLYEQYF. The chain recombines TRBV19 with TRBJ2-7, with TRBD2 identical over 8 bases. Trimming removed 3 bases from V and 3 bases from J; junction bases left unmatched: 7. This CDR3 region has 15 residues. Germline V gene sequence: CDR1 LNHDA, CDR2 SQIVND (reference sequence).

This clone is a singleton in its sample. The J gene is TRBJ2-1, the V gene TRBV27; 11 bases fit TRBD2. Germline V gives CDR1 MNHEY, CDR2 SMNVEV (reference sequence). The CDR3 sequence is 15 residues long. V lost 8 bases and J lost 0; bases outside the gene matches: 3. In nucleotides, the CDR3 is TGTGCCAGCGCTAGCGGGGGGAGCTCCTACAATGAGCAGTTCTTC. Translating it yields CASASGGSSYNEQFF.

This clone was counted a single time. V gene TRBV11-3 combines with J gene TRBJ2-7; 9 positions match TRBD1. CDR3 length equals 14 residues. Unmatched junction bases numbered 7, after V lost 5 bases and J lost 5 bases. Germline CDR1 is SGHNT and CDR2 is YENEEA. The CDR3 here is CASSPWTGDDEQYF. The CDR3 DNA is TGTGCCAGCAGCCCATGGACAGGGGACGACGAGCAGTACTTC.

This chain uses TRBV7-9 with TRBJ1-4; 7 nucleotides line up with TRBD1. V was pared by 4 bases and J by 8 bases, with 7 bases of the junction left unmatched. The germline CDR1 and CDR2 sequences are SEHNR and FQNEAQ (reference sequence). This CDR3 region has 14 residues. The CDR3 loop reads CASSSDRVPEKLFF. In nucleotides, the CDR3 is TGTGCCAGCAGCTCAGACAGGGTCCCCGAAAAACTGTTTTTT.

The chain combines TRBV3-1 (or the pseudogene TRBV3-2) with TRBJ2-5; D call uncertain. This CDR3 has 12 residues. V lost 1 base and J 7 bases, leaving 7 bases between the germline ends. Germline assignment: CDR1 LGHDT and CDR2 YNNKEL (reference sequence). The CDR3 sequence is CASSQVIGTQYF. The CDR3 DNA is TGTGCCAGCAGCCAAGTAATCGGGACCCAGTACTTC.

The rearrangement joins TRBV12-5 to TRBJ2-6; no clear D. The germline CDR1 and CDR2 sequences are LGHNT and FRNRAP. The CDR3 contains 13 residues. The V end was cut by 6 bases, the J end by 0 bases, with 3 bases between. The CDR3 DNA is TGTGCTAGTGGCCGCTCTGGGGCCAACGTCCTGACTTTC. Its protein is CASGRSGANVLTF.

The chain recombines TRBV4-3 with TRBJ2-3, with TRBD2 matching 8 bases. The length of the CDR3 is 15 residues. Germline V gives CDR1 LGHNA, CDR2 YSLEER. The V and J ends lost 2 bases and 5 bases, in that order; junction bases with no gene match: 6. This chain's CDR3 is CASSQLAGGVDTQYF. CDR3 DNA: TGCGCCAGCAGCCAACTAGCGGGCGGGGTAGATACGCAGTATTTT.

The V gene is TRBV6-1, the J gene TRBJ2-7; TRBD1 agrees at 7 bases. The germline V gene encodes CDR1 MNHNS and CDR2 SASEGT. J gave up 3 bases and V 2 bases, and 10 bases lay outside the gene matches. CDR3 length: 16 residues. The CDR3: CASSEQGGHGYYEQYF. In DNA, the CDR3 is TGTGCCAGCAGTGAACAAGGGGGCCACGGATACTACGAGCAGTACTTC.

This sequence joins TRBV28 and TRBJ2-7, with D perhaps matching TRBD1 (6 bases). CDR1 is MDHEN, CDR2 SYDVKM, per germline. The CDR3 spans 13 residues. Trimming took 7 bases from V and 7 from J, leaving 17 bases between them. The chain's CDR3 is CASTSGTRGEQYF. CDR3 in DNA: TGTGCCAGCACATCCGGGACACGGGGAGAGCAGTACTTC.

This clone has just a few counts. The gene calls are TRBV7-2 and TRBJ1-6; D might be TRBD1 (5 bases). CDR3 length: 15 amino acids. The V gene's germline CDR1 is SGHTA and CDR2 FQGNSA. Trimming removed 4 bases from V and 10 bases from J, with 17 bases in between. CDR3 DNA sequence: TGTGCCAGCAGCTCGCTCGGGGGAATGACGTCACCCCTCCACTTT. This encodes CASSSLGGMTSPLHF. The full variable domain, completed using reference TRBV7-2 and TRBJ1-6, is GAGVSQSPSNKVTEKGKDVELRCDPISGHTALYWYRQSLGQGLEFLIYFQGNSAPDKSGLPSDRFSAERTGGSVSTLTIQRTQQEDSAVYLCASSSLGGMTSPLHFGNGTRLTVT.

The rearrangement joins TRBV6-5 to TRBJ2-7; 9 bases line up with TRBD1. The CDR3 is made up of 15 amino acids. CDR1 is MNHEY, CDR2 SVGAGI, per germline. Unmatched junction bases numbered 10, after V lost 4 bases and J lost 6 bases. The CDR3 DNA reads as TGTGCCAGCAGTTCCGGACAGGGGTTAAGGGGCGAGCAGTACTTC. It yields the protein CASSSGQGLRGEQYF.

The CDR3: CAWGARGRNTEAFF. CDR3 nucleotide sequence: TGTGCCTGGGGGGCTCGAGGTCGAAACACTGAAGCTTTCTTT. This rearrangement joins TRBV30 to TRBJ1-1; a possible D gene is TRBD1 (5 bases). The V end lost 5 bases, the J end lost 2 bases, and 15 bases lay between the germline ends. The CDR3 has 14 amino acids. Germline CDR1 and CDR2: GTSNPN and SVGIG (reference sequence).

This clone turned up a few times. The rearrangement links TRBV5-1 to TRBJ2-3; 7 nucleotides align to TRBD1. After removal of 2 bases from V and 1 base from J, the junction contained 7 bases not matched to a gene. The germline gives CDR1 SGHRS, CDR2 YFSETQ. The CDR3 is made up of 16 amino acids. The CDR3 bases are TGCGCCAGCAGCTTAACAGGGGCAAAAGGCACAGATACGCAGTATTTT. Amino acid sequence: CASSLTGAKGTDTQYF.

The chain couples TRBV27 to TRBJ2-1, with TRBD2 matching over 9 bases. The CDR3 length is 16 residues. J lost 5 bases, V lost 5 bases, and 10 bases had no gene match. The germline gives CDR1 MNHEY, CDR2 SMNVEV (reference sequence). CDR3 DNA sequence: TGTGCCAGCAGTCTCATAGCGGGAGCTGTAGACAATGAGCAGTTCTTC. This sequence encodes CASSLIAGAVDNEQFF.

The chain carries TRBV4-2 and TRBJ2-4; 11 bases are a match to TRBD2. This CDR3 spans 16 amino acids. Germline-derived CDR1 and CDR2 are LGHNA and YNFKEQ. J gave up 6 bases and V 3 bases, and 7 bases lay outside the gene matches. The CDR3 sequence: CASSHGSTSGRNIQYF. DNA for the CDR3: TGTGCCAGCAGCCATGGATCTACTAGCGGGAGAAACATTCAGTACTTC.

The chain links TRBV5-4 to TRBJ1-2; the match to TRBD1 covers 7 bases. Germline CDR1 is SGHNT and CDR2 is YYREEE (reference sequence). The CDR3 is 13 residues long. V was pared by 4 bases and J by 2 bases, with 2 bases of the junction left unmatched. The CDR3 loop reads CASSRDSNYGYTF. DNA for the CDR3: TGTGCCAGCAGCCGGGACAGCAACTATGGCTACACCTTC.

The V and J genes are TRBV19 and TRBJ1-5; 9 bases are shared with TRBD1. The V segment lost 6 bases and the J segment 1 base; nucleotides outside the gene matches: 7. Germline-derived CDR1 and CDR2 are LNHDA and SQIVND (reference sequence). The CDR3 is made up of 16 amino acids. The CDR3 loop reads CASRTTGGMSNQPQHF. Written as DNA, the CDR3 is TGTGCCAGTAGGACTACAGGGGGCATGAGCAATCAGCCCCAGCATTTT.

The V call is TRBV20-1, the J call TRBJ2-1; 16 bases align to TRBD2. The ends lost 3 bases at V and 10 bases at J; junction bases unmatched: 12. The germline V gene has CDR1 DFQATT and CDR2 SNEGSKA (reference sequence). The CDR3 has 17 residues. The CDR3 region is CSASTFGTSGRAHEQFF. CDR3 DNA: TGCAGTGCTAGTACATTCGGGACTAGCGGGAGGGCCCACGAGCAGTTCTTC.

The chain couples TRBV5-8 to TRBJ1-2; tentatively, D is TRBD1 (6 bases). The V gene lost 4 bases and the J gene lost 3 bases, with 22 bases spanning the gap. The CDR3 totals 17 residues. CDR1 and CDR2 (germline): SGHTS, YDEGEE. The CDR3 coding sequence is TGTGCCAGCAGCCCAGCAGGGCAGGGAGGGGGTTACTATGGCTACACCTTC. Protein: CASSPAGQGGGYYGYTF.